The rows below give T cell receptor beta chains drawn from one sample of a study of cytomegalovirus exposure and HLA in healthy donors. Measured with immunoSEQ multiplex PCR; TCRdb has only the in-frame clones, and not every one. Of about 220,000 clones listed, about three quarters were seen once; the top ten hold 1.8%. The sequenced material came from PBMCs. The receptors come from a male donor in good health and CMV-seronegative. CDR3s include the opening cysteine and the closing phenylalanine or tryptophan. The D gene is left open where the match is weak. Expanded clones are given a class, and other clones once, few, many or no size at all.

>NA|TRBJ1-2|TRBD1|TRBV7-2
CASSLGMGRGRDGYTF
TGTGCCAGCAGCTTGGGGATGGGCAGGGGGCGCGATGGCTACACCTTC
>few|TRBJ2-1|NA|TRBV15
CATSRDQEGGNEQFF
TGTGCCACCAGCAGAGATCAGGAGGGAGGCAATGAGCAGTTCTTC
>once|TRBJ2-1|TRBD2|TRBV7-8
CASSPRLGRDRYNEQFF
TGTGCCAGCAGCCCCCGGTTGGGGAGGGACCGGTACAATGAGCAGTTCTTC
>NA|TRBJ2-4|NA|TRBV5-1
CASSPDRPRLAKNIQYF
TGCGCCAGCAGCCCCGACAGGCCCCGACTAGCCAAAAACATTCAGTACTTC
>NA|TRBJ2-7|NA|TRBV6-1
CASSERGPSYEQYF
TGTGCCAGCAGTGAAAGGGGTCCCTCCTACGAGCAGTACTTC
>NA|TRBJ1-3|NA|TRBV7-6
CASSSLGTTGNTIYF
TGTGCCAGCAGCTCTCTGGGGACAACCGGAAACACCATATATTTT
>NA|TRBJ1-5|NA|TRBV2
CASSDPTAVSNQPQHF
TGTGCCAGCAGTGACCCGACGGCGGTTAGCAATCAGCCCCAGCATTTT
>NA|TRBJ2-7|NA|TRBV27
CASSSSHEQYF
TGTGCCAGCAGTTCAAGCCACGAGCAGTACTTC
>NA|TRBJ2-2|TRBD1|TRBV7-9
CASSFGTGGTGELFF
TGTGCCAGCAGCTTTGGGACAGGGGGAACCGGGGAGCTGTTTTTT
>few|TRBJ2-7|NA|TRBV27
CASSFSGLLSSYEQYF
TGTGCCAGCAGTTTTTCAGGGCTATTAAGCTCCTACGAGCAGTACTTC
>NA|TRBJ1-1|TRBD1|TRBV9
CASKPTGGTEAFF
TGTGCCAGCAAACCAACAGGGGGCACTGAAGCTTTCTTT
>NA|TRBJ1-1|NA|TRBV19
CASSIVAGGTEAFF
TGTGCCAGTAGTATAGTTGCCGGGGGAACTGAAGCTTTCTTT
>NA|TRBJ2-3|NA|TRBV2
CASNSKGDTQYF
TGTGCCAGCAATTCTAAGGGGGATACGCAGTATTTT
>NA|TRBJ2-1|TRBD1|TRBV5-4
CASSFAAGGSYNEQFF
TGTGCCAGCAGCTTTGCGGCAGGGGGCTCCTACAATGAGCAGTTCTTC
>NA|TRBJ2-2|NA|TRBV11-2
CASSFQGMAGELFF
TGTGCCAGCAGCTTCCAGGGTATGGCCGGGGAGCTGTTTTTT
>once|TRBJ1-2|TRBD1|TRBV6-5
CASSYSRTGGIYGYTF
TGTGCCAGCAGTTACTCCCGGACAGGGGGCATTTATGGCTACACCTTC
>NA|TRBJ1-1|NA|TRBV9
CASSVAPAVATEAFF
TGTGCCAGCAGCGTAGCCCCAGCGGTGGCCACTGAAGCTTTCTTT
>many|TRBJ2-2|NA|TRBV6-4
CASSESPSVDTGELFF
TGTGCCAGCAGTGAATCTCCTAGCGTTGACACCGGGGAGCTGTTTTTT
>NA|TRBJ1-5|NA|TRBV9
CASSVDSDQPQHF
TGTGCCAGCAGCGTAGATAGCGATCAGCCCCAGCATTTT
>NA|TRBJ1-4|NA|TRBV7-9
CASSLGWPGGNEKLFF
TGTGCCAGCAGCTTAGGGTGGCCGGGTGGTAATGAAAAACTGTTTTTT
>NA|TRBJ1-3|NA|TRBV7-6
CASSLWTDSGNTIYF
TGTGCCAGCAGCTTATGGACAGACTCTGGAAACACCATATATTTT
>few|TRBJ1-1|NA|TRBV6-1
CASRRIEAFF
TGTGCCAGCAGGAGGATTGAAGCTTTCTTT
>NA|TRBJ1-2|TRBD1|TRBV6-5
CASSYGQEAYGYTF
TGTGCCAGCAGTTATGGACAGGAGGCATATGGCTACACCTTC
>few|TRBJ2-5|TRBD2|TRBV7-8
CASSLFQRGSRETQYF
TGTGCCAGCAGCTTATTTCAGCGGGGGTCCAGGGAGACCCAGTACTTC
>NA|TRBJ1-1|NA|TRBV6-1
CAIHRDRLDTEAFF
TGTGCCATCCACAGGGATAGGTTGGACACTGAAGCTTTCTTT
>NA|TRBJ2-3|NA|TRBV6-5
CASSYSKSDTDTQYF
TGTGCCAGCAGTTACTCGAAGTCAGACACAGATACGCAGTATTTT
>once|TRBJ1-2|NA|TRBV5-6
CASSLRGSNYGYTF
TGTGCCAGCAGCTTGAGGGGATCAAACTATGGCTACACCTTC
>NA|TRBJ1-6|NA|TRBV19
CASSIGGAGNSPLHF
TGTGCCAGTAGTATCGGAGGAGCGGGGAATTCACCCCTCCACTTT
>NA|TRBJ1-4|TRBD1|TRBV9
CASSPRDRDNEKLFF
TGTGCCAGCAGCCCCCGGGACAGGGATAACGAAAAACTGTTTTTT
>NA|TRBJ2-7|NA|TRBV5-1
CASSFDTYSYEQYF
TGCGCCAGCAGCTTTGACACATACTCCTACGAGCAGTACTTC
>NA|TRBJ1-1|NA|TRBV7-3
CASSWEQVNTEAFF
TGTGCCAGCAGCTGGGAACAGGTGAACACTGAAGCTTTCTTT
>NA|TRBJ2-1|TRBD2|TRBV11-2
CASSRASGHNEQFF
TGTGCCAGCAGCAGGGCTAGCGGTCACAATGAGCAGTTCTTC
>few|TRBJ2-3|TRBD2|TRBV4-2
CASSQYGRGADTQYF
TGTGCCAGCAGCCAATACGGGAGGGGGGCAGATACGCAGTATTTT
>once|TRBJ2-7|TRBD1|TRBV5-5
CASSFLRDRESRHPHEQYF
TGTGCCAGCAGCTTCCTCCGGGACAGGGAAAGCCGACACCCCCACGAGCAGTACTTC
>few|TRBJ2-7|NA|TRBV11-2
CASSLGVLEGDF
TGTGCCAGCAGCTTAGGAGTTCTCGAGGGGGACTTC
>few|TRBJ1-3|TRBD1|TRBV27
CASSRTPGQGTGNTIYF
TGTGCCAGCAGTCGAACCCCGGGACAGGGGACTGGAAACACCATATATTTT
>NA|TRBJ2-7|NA|TRBV5-1
CASSRTGTNYEQYF
TGCGCCAGCAGTAGGACCGGGACAAATTACGAGCAGTACTTC
>NA|TRBJ1-2|NA|TRBV7-8
CASSLRPQDGYTF
TGTGCCAGCAGCTTACGCCCGCAGGATGGCTACACCTTC
>NA|TRBJ2-2|TRBD2|TRBV7-6
CASSTSGRVTTGELFF
TGTGCCAGCAGCACAAGCGGGAGGGTTACTACCGGGGAGCTGTTTTTT
>NA|TRBJ2-3|TRBD2|TRBV6-1
CASSEAATSGSRADTQYF
TGTGCCAGCAGTGAAGCGGCTACTAGCGGGAGTCGGGCAGATACGCAGTATTTT